The 22 T cell receptor beta chains reported below all come from one sample, sequenced in a study of shared clonotypes between healthy human individuals. The protocol was immunoSEQ multiplex PCR, while the TCRdb copy is restricted to in-frame clones and leaves out a portion. The sample holds about 2 million clones, 85% to 95% seen once. The naive CD8 population came from CD45RO-negative cells selected for CCR7, without terminally differentiated effector memory CD45RA+ cells. The sequenced material came from naive CD8+ T cells sorted from blood. These receptors all come from a young man in good health.

As regards this clone: Other DNA sequences in this sample translate to the same CDR3. This chain joins TRBV27 and TRBJ1-2; D is uncertain. Germline assignment: CDR1 MNHEY and CDR2 SMNVEV (reference sequence). V shed 5 bases and J shed 5 bases, with 12 bases lying between them. The CDR3 consists of 13 residues. CDR3 sequence (DNA): TGTGCCAGCAGTCTTACCGGCTTATATGGCTACACCTTC. Amino acids: CASSLTGLYGYTF.

About this clone: Other nucleotide sequences from this sample produce the same CDR3. V is TRBV4-1 and J is TRBJ2-1; D gene ambiguous. Germline-derived CDR1 and CDR2 are MGHRA and YSYEKL. CDR3 length: 14 residues. V shed 1 base and J shed 3 bases, with 7 bases lying between them. The CDR3 spells CASSQGAGYNEQFF. The CDR3, as DNA: TGCGCCAGCAGCCAAGGTGCAGGCTACAATGAGCAGTTCTTC.

This chain joins TRBV30 and TRBJ1-1; 7 positions match TRBD1. The V gene end was trimmed by 2 bases and the J gene end by 3 bases; junction bases not matched to a gene: 6. Looked up from germline, CDR1 is GTSNPN and CDR2 is SVGIG (reference sequence). CDR3 length: 14 amino acids. The CDR3 protein is CAWSTTGAYTEAFF. CDR3 nucleotides: TGTGCCTGGAGTACCACAGGGGCCTACACTGAAGCTTTCTTT. The variable domain in full, completed from reference TRBV30 and TRBJ1-1, reads SQTIHQWPATLVQPVGSPLSLECTVEGTSNPNLYWYRQAAGRGLQLLFYSVGIGQISSEVPQNLSASRPQDRQFILSSKKLLLSDSGFYLCAWSTTGAYTEAFFGQGTRLTVV.

The rearrangement links TRBV5-1 to TRBJ1-1, with D possibly matching TRBD1 (6 bases). V was trimmed by 5 bases and J by 2 bases, leaving 16 bases between them. The CDR3 length is 15 residues. Germline CDR1 is SGHRS and CDR2 is YFSETQ. The CDR3 region has the DNA TGCGCCAGCAGTTCGAGGACAGATTATAACACTGAAGCTTTCTTT. It specifies CASSSRTDYNTEAFF.

CDR3 in amino acids: CASSRSEGGYNEQFF. CDR3 bases: TGTGCCAGCTCTAGGTCTGAAGGGGGATACAATGAGCAGTTCTTC. V is TRBV2 and J is TRBJ2-1; tentatively, D is TRBD1 (6 bases). This CDR3 has 15 residues. Trimming took off 8 bases at V and 4 bases at J, with 18 bases between the two ends. Germline CDR1 reads SNHLY; CDR2 reads FYNNEI.

J is TRBJ2-7 and V is TRBV6-1; D is unclear. V was shortened by 1 base and J by 1 base, with 11 bases between the two germline ends. Germline loops: CDR1 MNHNS, CDR2 SASEGT. This CDR3 is 15 amino acids long. The CDR3 loop is CASSEEGTASYEQYF. CDR3 DNA sequence: TGTGCCAGCAGTGAAGAGGGAACAGCTTCCTACGAGCAGTACTTC.

The chain recombines TRBV28 with TRBJ1-4, with D perhaps matching TRBD1 (5 bases). Trimming cost V 3 bases and J 8 bases, with 13 bases left between them. The V gene's germline CDR1 is MDHEN and CDR2 SYDVKM. The CDR3 covers 14 residues. CDR3 sequence: CASSFLSGREKLFF. In DNA, the CDR3 is TGTGCCAGCAGTTTTTTGTCAGGGAGGGAAAAACTGTTTTTT.

The chain combines TRBV2 with TRBJ2-3, with 8 bases aligning to TRBD1. Trimming removed 7 bases from V and 2 bases from J; junction bases left unmatched: 11. CDR3 length: 16 residues. CDR1 is SNHLY and CDR2 is FYNNEI in the germline V gene. The CDR3 loop is CASIQTWDRPTDTQYF. CDR3 coding DNA: TGTGCCAGCATCCAGACTTGGGACAGGCCCACAGATACGCAGTATTTT.

The V and J genes are TRBV7-2 and TRBJ1-1, with a possible D match to TRBD1 (5 bases). Germline CDR1 SGHTA, CDR2 FQGNSA. CDR3 length equals 13 residues. V was shortened by 1 base and J by 8 bases, with 11 bases between the two germline ends. The CDR3 reads CASSLGWGAEAFF. Written as DNA, the CDR3 is TGTGCCAGCAGCTTAGGTTGGGGCGCGGAAGCTTTCTTT. Complete variable domain (other parts from reference TRBV7-2 and TRBJ1-1): GAGVSQSPSNKVTEKGKDVELRCDPISGHTALYWYRQSLGQGLEFLIYFQGNSAPDKSGLPSDRFSAERTGGSVSTLTIQRTQQEDSAVYLCASSLGWGAEAFFGQGTRLTVV.

This chain uses TRBV6-6 with TRBJ2-2, with TRBD2 as a possible D gene (5 bases). Germline-derived CDR1 and CDR2 are MNHNY and SVGAGI (reference sequence). The V gene lost 5 bases and the J gene lost 5 bases, with 9 bases spanning the gap. CDR3 length: 13 amino acids. The CDR3 reads CASSPPGTGELFF. The CDR3 DNA follows: TGTGCCAGCAGTCCCCCGGGGACCGGGGAGCTGTTTTTT.

The V call is TRBV9, the J call TRBJ1-6, with D hard to call. This CDR3 region has 12 residues. V lost 2 bases and J 7 bases, leaving 4 bases between the germline ends. Per the germline V gene, CDR1 is SGDLS and CDR2 is YYNGEE. As DNA, the CDR3 is TGTGCCAGCAGCGTTCAGAATTCACCCCTCCACTTT. It codes for CASSVQNSPLHF.

Comment on this clone: Other DNA sequences in this sample translate to the same CDR3. The chain is built from TRBV9 and TRBJ2-7; TRBD1 aligns across 7 bases. V lost 2 bases to trimming and J lost 4 bases; unmatched junction nucleotides: 6. This CDR3 spans 14 amino acids. CDR1 is SGDLS and CDR2 is YYNGEE in the germline V gene. DNA for the CDR3: TGTGCCAGCAGCGTTGGGGACAGTTCGTACGAGCAGTACTTC. Residues: CASSVGDSSYEQYF.

The sample holds a few counts of this clone. This rearrangement joins TRBV6-5 to TRBJ1-5; TRBD1 is a possible D gene (5 bases). V was pared by 9 bases and J by 3 bases, with 9 bases between. The germline gives CDR1 MNHEY, CDR2 SVGAGI. The CDR3 loop spans 12 amino acids. This CDR3 is CASQGFNQPQHF. The CDR3 DNA reads TGTGCCAGTCAGGGATTCAATCAGCCCCAGCATTTT.

V usage is TRBV6-5 and J usage is TRBJ1-1; no clear D gene. Looked up from germline, CDR1 is MNHEY and CDR2 is SVGAGI. V gave up 5 bases and J gave up 3 bases, with 10 bases separating them. The CDR3 extends over 13 amino acids. The CDR3 region is CASSAAWDTEAFF. The CDR3 DNA reads TGTGCCAGCAGTGCCGCATGGGACACTGAAGCTTTCTTT.

This chain uses TRBV7-6 with TRBJ2-7, with 11 bases that match TRBD2. V lost 5 bases and J lost 6; bases outside the gene matches: 9. Germline CDR1 SGHVS, CDR2 FNYEAQ. The CDR3 spans 15 residues. This chain's CDR3 is CASSAGTSGPAEQYF. The DNA of the CDR3 is TGTGCCAGCAGCGCCGGGACTAGCGGCCCTGCCGAGCAGTACTTC. The full variable domain, in which reference TRBV7-6 and TRBJ2-7 provide the parts outside the CDR3, is GAGVSQSPRYKVTKRGQDVALRCDPISGHVSLYWYRQALGQGPEFLTYFNYEAQQDKSGLPNDRFSAERPEGSISTLTIQRTEQRDSAMYRCASSAGTSGPAEQYFGPGTRLTVT.

CDR3 DNA sequence: TGTGCCAGCAGTGAAGGATTGGTCCATGAGGGGTTTGGCTATGGCTACACCTTC. This sequence encodes CASSEGLVHEGFGYGYTF. The chain recombines TRBV6-1 with TRBJ1-2; D perhaps matches TRBD1 (5 bases). CDR3 length equals 18 residues. The V end was cut by 1 base, the J end by 4 bases, with 22 bases between. Per germline, CDR1 MNHNS and CDR2 SASEGT.

The chain recombines TRBV27 with TRBJ2-2, with D possibly TRBD1 on 6 matching bases. Trimming stripped 6 bases from V and 0 bases from J, with 11 bases between. The CDR3 totals 15 residues. Germline CDR1 MNHEY, CDR2 SMNVEV (reference sequence). CDR3 nucleotides: TGTGCCAGCAGCCCACGGACAGCGAACACCGGGGAGCTGTTTTTT. Translating it yields CASSPRTANTGELFF.

This sequence joins TRBV5-6 and TRBJ2-5, with a possible D match to TRBD1 (6 bases). Deletions cut 5 bases from V and 4 bases from J, with 9 bases between. The CDR3 length is 12 residues. Germline V gene lookup returns CDR1 SGHDT and CDR2 YYEEEE. The CDR3 DNA sequence: TGTGCCAGCAGTGGGGGCGGAGAGACCCAGTACTTC. Residues: CASSGGGETQYF.

The V call is TRBV7-5, the J call TRBJ1-1; TRBD1 is the table's D call and was not checked against the DNA. TRBV7-5 has pseudogene status. There are 17 residues in the CDR3. The CDR3 spells CARSLKAPTGGLSEAFF. The CDR3 DNA reads as TGTGCCAGAAGCTTAAAAGCCCCGACAGGGGGTCTTAGTGAAGCTTTCTTT.

This clone was picked up one time. This chain connects TRBV10-2 to TRBJ2-7; possible D gene TRBD2, 6 bases. Per the germline V gene, CDR1 is WSHSY and CDR2 is SAAADI. V gave up 4 bases and J gave up 2 bases, with 9 bases separating them. This CDR3 contains 13 residues. This chain's CDR3 is CASSADYPYEQYF. The CDR3 nucleotides are TGCGCCAGCAGTGCGGACTACCCCTACGAGCAGTACTTC.

The chain is built from TRBV7-9 and TRBJ1-2; no clear D. The V gene's germline CDR1 is SEHNR and CDR2 FQNEAQ (reference sequence). This CDR3 spans 12 amino acids. The V and J ends lost 1 base and 8 bases respectively, with 8 bases between them. The CDR3 region is CASSLDYDGYTF. In DNA, the CDR3 is TGTGCCAGCAGCTTAGACTACGACGGCTACACCTTC. Together with reference TRBV7-9 and TRBJ1-2, the CDR3 gives the full variable domain: DTGVSQNPRHKITKRGQNVTFRCDPISEHNRLYWYRQTLGQGPEFLTYFQNEAQLEKSRLLSDRFSAERPKGSFSTLEIQRTEQGDSAMYLCASSLDYDGYTFGSGTRLTVV.

The chain uses TRBV4-1 and TRBJ1-3, with D unclear. CDR1 is MGHRA, CDR2 YSYEKL, per germline. V lost 0 bases to trimming and J lost 3 bases, with 6 bases between them. The CDR3 sequence is 14 residues long. DNA of the CDR3: TGCGCCAGCAGCCAAGAAAGGGTTGGAAACACCATATATTTT. This sequence encodes CASSQERVGNTIYF.